These 10 T cell receptor beta chains were all obtained from the same sample, sequenced in a study of cytomegalovirus exposure and HLA in healthy donors. The PCR employed 60 Vbeta primers together with 13 Jbeta primers. Libraries were prepared by immunoSEQ multiplex PCR; TCRdb keeps only in-frame clonotypes and omits some of them. This sample has 110,000 to 150,000 clones, with roughly 77% found just once. Sequenced input: PBMCs. The origin of the receptors is a woman in her twenties or thirties in good health and CMV-seronegative.

The chain uses TRBV6-4 and TRBJ1-1, with unresolved D. This CDR3 has 13 residues. CDR1 MRHNA and CDR2 SNTAGT come from the germline V gene. Between the trimmed V and J ends, which lost 7 bases and 3 bases, there was a span of 12 bases. The CDR3: CASTPRRHTEAFF. CDR3 coding DNA: TGTGCCAGCACCCCACGGAGGCACACTGAAGCTTTCTTT.

The count of this clone is one. The rearrangement uses TRBV28 and TRBJ2-7, with 9 bases lining up with TRBD1. The length of the CDR3 is 15 residues. Trimming took 5 bases from V and 5 from J; bases not matched to a gene: 10. CDR1 and CDR2 (germline): MDHEN, SYDVKM. This chain's CDR3 is CASSTPTGGVDEQYV. CDR3 bases: TGTGCCAGCAGTACGCCTACAGGGGGCGTTGACGAGCAGTACGTC.

V and J are TRBV5-4 and TRBJ1-1; a possible D gene is TRBD1 (6 bases). Deletions cut 2 bases from V and 0 bases from J, with 11 bases between. This CDR3 is built from 15 residues. Germline V gene data show CDR1 as SGHNT and CDR2 as YYREEE (reference sequence). The CDR3 DNA reads TGTGCCAGCAGCTTACAGGGTAGGGTGAACACTGAAGCTTTCTTT. Amino acid sequence: CASSLQGRVNTEAFF.

The table lists this clone with a few counts. The gene calls are TRBV19 and TRBJ2-1, with TRBD1 matching over 9 bases. The CDR3 sequence is 14 residues long. V shed 5 bases, J shed 10 bases, and the junction held 9 bases outside the gene matches. The germline V gene has CDR1 LNHDA and CDR2 SQIVND (reference sequence). The CDR3: CASSPYRGPGEQFF. The CDR3 DNA follows: TGTGCCAGTAGTCCGTACAGGGGGCCAGGGGAGCAGTTCTTC.

V is TRBV7-9 and J is TRBJ2-7, with 8 nucleotides matching TRBD1. V trimming: 2 bases; J trimming: 8 bases; junction bases outside the gene matches: 11. Germline CDR1 is SEHNR and CDR2 is FQNEAQ (reference sequence). The CDR3 is made up of 15 amino acids. CDR3 region: CASSLRAGGDEKQYF. The CDR3 DNA is TGTGCCAGCAGCTTACGCGCAGGGGGCGATGAAAAGCAGTACTTC.

This clone was counted only a few times. CDR3 coding DNA: TGCAGCGTTGAAGCGCAGGGGGCAGTTGAAGCTTTCTTT. Translated: CSVEAQGAVEAFF. The chain couples TRBV29-1 to TRBJ1-1; the match to TRBD1 covers 8 bases. The CDR3 is made up of 13 amino acids. The ends lost 1 base at V and 7 bases at J; junction bases unmatched: 5. Germline CDR1 is SQVTM and CDR2 is ANQGSEA. Together with reference TRBV29-1 and TRBJ1-1, the CDR3 gives the full variable domain: SAVISQKPSRDICQRGTSLTIQCQVDSQVTMMFWYRQQPGQSLTLIATANQGSEATYESGFVIDKFPISRPNLTFSTLTVSNMSPEDSSIYLCSVEAQGAVEAFFGQGTRLTVV.

The rearrangement joins TRBV11-2 to TRBJ2-1, with 12 bases lining up with TRBD2. J gave up 7 bases and V 4 bases, and 11 bases lay outside the gene matches. The CDR3 is made up of 17 amino acids. Germline CDR1 reads SGHAT; CDR2 reads FQNNGV. The CDR3 is CASSSASLAGGPNEQFF. In DNA, the CDR3 is TGTGCCAGCAGCTCGGCCAGCCTAGCGGGAGGGCCTAATGAGCAGTTCTTC.

The gene calls are TRBV19 and TRBJ1-5; no clear D gene. Germline CDR1 and CDR2: LNHDA and SQIVND (reference sequence). The CDR3 is made up of 14 amino acids. The V end was cut by 3 bases, the J end by 2 bases, with 8 bases between. The CDR3 DNA sequence: TGTGCCAGTAGTATTTTCCCAGGCAATCAGCCCCAGCATTTT. Amino acids: CASSIFPGNQPQHF.

The V and J genes are TRBV5-1 and TRBJ2-7; 9 bases are a match to TRBD2. CDR3 length: 14 amino acids. The V segment lost 3 bases and the J segment 2 bases; nucleotides outside the gene matches: 3. The germline V gene has CDR1 SGHRS and CDR2 YFSETQ. The CDR3 DNA sequence: TGCGCCAGCAGCTCAGGACTAGCGACCTACGAGCAGTACTTC. It codes for CASSSGLATYEQYF. The complete variable domain, with remaining parts taken from reference TRBV5-1 and TRBJ2-7, reads KAGVTQTPRYLIKTRGQQVTLSCSPISGHRSVSWYQQTPGQGLQFLFEYFSETQRNKGNFPGRFSGRQFSNSRSEMNVSTLELGDSALYLCASSSGLATYEQYFGPGTRLTVT.

V and J are TRBV28 and TRBJ2-2; TRBD2 aligns across 9 bases. In germline, CDR1 is MDHEN, CDR2 SYDVKM. CDR3 length: 16 amino acids. V was clipped by 6 bases and J by 5 bases; unmatched bases: 10. CDR3 loop: CASSPRREGRTGELFF. DNA for the CDR3: TGTGCCAGCAGCCCACGGCGGGAGGGCCGGACCGGGGAGCTGTTTTTT.